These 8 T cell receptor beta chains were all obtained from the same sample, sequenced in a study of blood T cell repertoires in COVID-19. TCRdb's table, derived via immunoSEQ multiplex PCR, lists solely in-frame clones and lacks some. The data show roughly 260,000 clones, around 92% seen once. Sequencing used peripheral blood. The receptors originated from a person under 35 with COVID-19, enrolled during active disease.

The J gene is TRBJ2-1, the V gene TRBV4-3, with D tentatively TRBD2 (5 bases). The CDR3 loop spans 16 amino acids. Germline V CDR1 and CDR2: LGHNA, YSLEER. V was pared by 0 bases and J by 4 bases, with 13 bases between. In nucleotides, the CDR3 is TGCGCCAGCAGCCAAGATGCGGGTACCATGTACAATGAGCAGTTCTTC. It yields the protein CASSQDAGTMYNEQFF.

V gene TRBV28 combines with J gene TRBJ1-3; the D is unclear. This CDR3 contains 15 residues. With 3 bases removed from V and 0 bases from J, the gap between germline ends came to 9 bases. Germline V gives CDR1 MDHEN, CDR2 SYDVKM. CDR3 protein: CASSFAYGSGNTIYF. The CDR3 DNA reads TGTGCCAGCAGTTTCGCCTACGGCTCTGGAAACACCATATATTTT.

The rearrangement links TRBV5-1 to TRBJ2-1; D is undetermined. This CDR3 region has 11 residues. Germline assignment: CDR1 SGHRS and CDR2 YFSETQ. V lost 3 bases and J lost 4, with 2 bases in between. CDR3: CASSSYNEQFF. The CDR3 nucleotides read TGCGCCAGCAGCTCGTACAATGAGCAGTTCTTC.

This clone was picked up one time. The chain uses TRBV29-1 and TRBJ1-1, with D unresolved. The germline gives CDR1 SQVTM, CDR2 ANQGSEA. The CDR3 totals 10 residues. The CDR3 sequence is CSSGGTEAFF. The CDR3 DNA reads TGCAGTTCCGGAGGGACTGAAGCTTTCTTT.

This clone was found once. CDR3: CASSLQGGTGTDEQYF. CDR3 DNA: TGCGCCAGCAGCTTGCAAGGTGGGACAGGAACGGACGAGCAGTACTTC. The rearrangement joins TRBV5-1 to TRBJ2-7, with 8 nucleotides matching TRBD1. Germline CDR1 reads SGHRS; CDR2 reads YFSETQ. The CDR3 loop spans 16 amino acids. The junction had 11 bases not matched to a gene; V was cut back by 1 base and J by 5 bases.

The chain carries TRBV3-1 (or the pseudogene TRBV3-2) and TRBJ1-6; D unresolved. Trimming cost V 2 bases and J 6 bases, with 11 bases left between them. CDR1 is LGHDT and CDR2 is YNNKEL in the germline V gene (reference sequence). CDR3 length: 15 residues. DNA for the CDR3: TGTGCCAGCAGCCAACCCGGGATCGGTAATTCACCCCTCCACTTT. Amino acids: CASSQPGIGNSPLHF.

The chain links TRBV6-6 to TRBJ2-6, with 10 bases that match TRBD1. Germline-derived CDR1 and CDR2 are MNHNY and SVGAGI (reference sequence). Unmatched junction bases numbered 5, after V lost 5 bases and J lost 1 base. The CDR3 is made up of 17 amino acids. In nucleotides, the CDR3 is TGTGCCAGCAGTCCCGGACAGGGGGTATCTGGGGCCAACGTCCTGACTTTC. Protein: CASSPGQGVSGANVLTF.

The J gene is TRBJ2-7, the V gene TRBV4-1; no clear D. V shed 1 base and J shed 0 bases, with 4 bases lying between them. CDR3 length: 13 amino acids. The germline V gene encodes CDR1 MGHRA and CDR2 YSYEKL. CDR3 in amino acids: CASSQGPSYEQYF. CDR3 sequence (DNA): TGCGCCAGCAGCCAAGGGCCCTCCTACGAGCAGTACTTC.